Described below is a single T cell receptor (beta chain) sequence and its context. Its antigen is currently unknown. Trimming cost V 1 base and J 7 bases, with 11 bases left between them. This CDR3 has 15 amino acids. From germline, CDR1 is LNHNV and CDR2 YYDKDF (reference sequence). The data belong to a study of shared clonotypes between healthy human individuals. The table came from immunoSEQ multiplex PCR; TCRdb's copy has only in-frame clones and leaves some out. The sample comprises about 2.4 million clones, approximately 90% of which are singletons, and around 0.15% rests with the top ten. Study-level findings and limits: Clonotypes which were not shared had lower generation probabilities than clonotypes that all four donors shared. Sharing across four donors was seen in around 5% of naive CD4 clonotypes.

This TCR was recovered from a man between 18 and 29 years old in good health. Sequenced input: naive CD4+ T cells sorted from blood. Subset described: CD45RA+ positively selected. The chain employs TRBV15 and TRBJ1-6, with D hard to call. This chain's CDR3 is CATSRVLPANSPLHF. CDR3 coding DNA: TGTGCCACCAGCAGAGTCCTACCGGCAAATTCACCCCTCCACTTT.